Below, 14 T cell receptor beta chains from the same sample are listed, as sequenced in a study of T-cell reconstitution after alpha-beta-depleted transplantation in children. Unique molecular identifiers were incorporated into the prepared TCRbeta library. TCRdb passed the PCR reads through MiXCR, listing each CDR3 protein once. The sample gives approximately 250,000 distinct CDR3 sequences, under 30% of which show up once; 2.6% is in the top ten. Here the sequenced sample was PBMCs, taken before TCRalphabeta/CD19-depleted stem cell transplant. The receptors come from a girl aged 2 to 9 with Fanconi anemia, due to receive a stem cell transplant.

This clonotype was counted ten times or more. The chain has TRBV5-6 and TRBJ2-3; 9 positions match TRBD2. The CDR3 totals 17 residues. Germline loops: CDR1 SGHDT, CDR2 YYEEEE. V shed 2 bases, J shed 1 base, and the junction held 8 bases outside the gene matches. The CDR3 loop reads CASSFLGLAIGTDTQYF. The CDR3 nucleotides read TGTGCCAGCAGCTTTCTAGGACTAGCGATCGGCACAGATACGCAGTATTTT.

This clonotype came up many times. The gene calls are TRBV29-1 and TRBJ2-3, with D tentatively TRBD1 or TRBD2 (5 bases each). Between the trimmed V and J ends, which lost 8 bases and 1 base, there was a span of 25 bases. The V gene's germline CDR1 is SQVTM and CDR2 ANQGSEA. The CDR3 runs to 17 residues. The CDR3 loop is CSTRGDSGGGGTDTQYF. The CDR3, as DNA: TGCAGCACTCGCGGTGATTCTGGGGGTGGCGGCACAGATACGCAGTATTTT.

The chain employs TRBV20-1 and TRBJ2-7; no firm D call. Trimming cost V 3 bases and J 0 bases, with 9 bases left between them. The CDR3 length is 13 residues. Germline CDR1 and CDR2: DFQATT and SNEGSKA (reference sequence). The CDR3 sequence is CSASASSSYEQYF. For the CDR3, the DNA is TGCAGTGCTAGCGCCTCGAGCTCCTACGAGCAGTACTTC.

This clonotype turned up a few times. This may be a read error, as it is one base from a much larger clone. The gene calls are TRBV20-1 and TRBJ2-7; no definite D call. The CDR3 runs to 13 residues. V gave up 0 bases and J gave up 0 bases, with 6 bases separating them. CDR1 and CDR2 from the germline V gene are DFQATT and SNEGSKA (reference sequence). DNA of the CDR3: TGCAGTGCTAGAGATCTGGGCTCCTACGAGCAGTACTTC. Residues: CSARDLGSYEQYF.

V gene TRBV3-1 combines with J gene TRBJ2-1; D could derive from TRBD1 or TRBD2 (5 bases each). Germline V gives CDR1 LGHDT, CDR2 YNNKEL (reference sequence). The V end was cut by 0 bases, the J end by 7 bases, with 13 bases between. The CDR3 consists of 15 residues. In DNA form, the CDR3 reads TGTGCCAGCAGCCAAGATCTCTGGGACGGGAATGAGCAGTTCTTC. Its protein is CASSQDLWDGNEQFF.

The rearrangement joins TRBV29-1 to TRBJ2-1; 8 bases are a match to TRBD2. Germline loops: CDR1 SQVTM, CDR2 ANQGSEA. The trim removed 3 bases at V and 13 bases at J, leaving 8 bases unmatched. This CDR3 is built from 12 residues. The CDR3 spells CSVEGLEGPQFF. CDR3 coding DNA: TGCAGCGTTGAGGGACTAGAAGGGCCACAGTTCTTC.

The chain has TRBV3-1 and TRBJ2-3; 13 positions agree with TRBD2. Per the germline V gene, CDR1 is LGHDT and CDR2 is YNNKEL (reference sequence). There are 16 residues in the CDR3. The J segment lost 6 bases and the V segment lost 5 bases, leaving 8 bases of the junction unmatched. The CDR3 nucleotides are TGTGCCAGCAGCAATGGACTAGCGGGAGCTGGTGATACGCAGTATTTT. This codes for CASSNGLAGAGDTQYF.

This sequence joins TRBV28 and TRBJ2-5, with TRBD2 identical over 8 bases. The CDR3 length is 17 residues. The germline V gene has CDR1 MDHEN and CDR2 SYDVKM. V lost 3 bases to trimming and J lost 3 bases; unmatched junction nucleotides: 12. CDR3 sequence reads: CASSFPFSGKKEETQYF. The CDR3 DNA reads TGTGCCAGCAGTTTTCCCTTTAGCGGGAAAAAAGAAGAGACCCAGTACTTC.

This clonotype was seen repeatedly, ten times or more. The gene calls are TRBV7-6 and TRBJ2-5; a possible D gene is TRBD2 (5 bases). V shed 1 base and J shed 5 bases, with 11 bases lying between them. This CDR3 region has 14 residues. CDR1 is SGHVS, CDR2 FNYEAQ, per germline. The CDR3, as DNA: TGTGCCAGCAGCTTAGACCCTCGAGGGGAGACCCAGTACTTC. Protein sequence: CASSLDPRGETQYF.

The chain uses TRBV29-1 and TRBJ2-1; 10 positions agree with TRBD2. CDR1 and CDR2 (germline): SQVTM, ANQGSEA. J gave up 8 bases and V 5 bases, and 6 bases lay outside the gene matches. The CDR3 length is 13 residues. In DNA, the CDR3 is TGCAGCGTTACGACTAGCGGGTTCTATGAGCAGTTCTTC. It codes for CSVTTSGFYEQFF.

At least ten counts were recorded for this clonotype. The chain recombines TRBV12-3 or TRBV12-4 with TRBJ1-2, with 9 bases matching TRBD1. V lost 5 bases and J lost 8; bases outside the gene matches: 6. There are 13 residues in the CDR3. The CDR3 sequence is CASSPWTGEGYTF. The CDR3 DNA follows: TGTGCCAGCAGTCCATGGACAGGGGAGGGCTACACCTTC.

With regard to this clonotype: This sequence may be a read error, since a much larger clone differs from it by one base. Here the CDR3 DNA reads TGTGCCAGCAGCTTAGTGCCGCCCTACAATGTGCAGTTCTTC. Its translation is CASSLVPPYNVQFF. This chain joins TRBV7-2 and TRBJ2-1; no clear D gene. CDR3 length: 14 residues. From germline, CDR1 is SGHTA and CDR2 FQGNSA.

This clonotype was detected ten times or more. The rearrangement joins TRBV12-3 or TRBV12-4 to TRBJ1-4, with 10 bases identical to TRBD1. The junction had 9 bases not matched to a gene; V was cut back by 5 bases and J by 3 bases. CDR3 length: 17 amino acids. The CDR3 bases are TGTGCCAGCAGTCGCCTCGGGACAGGGGTACCTAATGAAAAACTGTTTTTT. Translated: CASSRLGTGVPNEKLFF.

This clonotype was counted ten times or more. This chain joins TRBV27 and TRBJ2-1; 11 bases map to TRBD1. The V gene end was trimmed by 5 bases and the J gene end by 10 bases; junction bases not matched to a gene: 4. Germline loops: CDR1 MNHEY, CDR2 SMNVEV (reference sequence). This CDR3 spans 13 amino acids. In nucleotides, the CDR3 is TGTGCCAGCAGTATGGGACAGGGGGGGGAGCAGTTCTTC. It translates to CASSMGQGGEQFF.